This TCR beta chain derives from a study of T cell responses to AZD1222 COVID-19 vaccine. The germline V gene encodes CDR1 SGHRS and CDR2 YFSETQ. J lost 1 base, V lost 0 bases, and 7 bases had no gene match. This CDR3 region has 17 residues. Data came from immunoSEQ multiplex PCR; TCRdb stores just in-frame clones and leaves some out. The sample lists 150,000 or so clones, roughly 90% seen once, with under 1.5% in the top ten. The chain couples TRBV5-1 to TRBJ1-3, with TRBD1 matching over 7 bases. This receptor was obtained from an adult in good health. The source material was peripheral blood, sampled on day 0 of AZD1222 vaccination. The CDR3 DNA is TGCGCCAGCAGCTTGGCGGTGACCAGGGGGTCTGGAAACACCATATATTTT. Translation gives CASSLAVTRGSGNTIYF.